This TCR beta chain was found in a study of sequential checkpoint blockade in melanoma. Treatment given: randomized to nivolumab then ipilimumab (arm A) or the reverse (arm B). Sequencing was performed with immunoSEQ multiplex PCR; in TCRdb, only in-frame clones are kept and a portion is missing. The repertoire holds about 22,000 clones, with approximately 68% as singletons. Trimming stripped 1 base from V and 2 bases from J, with 5 bases between. The CDR3 spans 13 residues. From germline, CDR1 is MNHEY and CDR2 SVGAGI. The genes are TRBV6-5 and TRBJ1-2; D remains unclear. The source is a human donor with melanoma. The material was CD8+ T cells sorted from blood (inferred from file names), obtained from a patient given nivolumab and ipilimumab in sequence. In nucleotides, the CDR3 is TGTGCCAGCAGTTACTACAAGAACTATGGCTACACCTTC. Translating it yields CASSYYKNYGYTF.